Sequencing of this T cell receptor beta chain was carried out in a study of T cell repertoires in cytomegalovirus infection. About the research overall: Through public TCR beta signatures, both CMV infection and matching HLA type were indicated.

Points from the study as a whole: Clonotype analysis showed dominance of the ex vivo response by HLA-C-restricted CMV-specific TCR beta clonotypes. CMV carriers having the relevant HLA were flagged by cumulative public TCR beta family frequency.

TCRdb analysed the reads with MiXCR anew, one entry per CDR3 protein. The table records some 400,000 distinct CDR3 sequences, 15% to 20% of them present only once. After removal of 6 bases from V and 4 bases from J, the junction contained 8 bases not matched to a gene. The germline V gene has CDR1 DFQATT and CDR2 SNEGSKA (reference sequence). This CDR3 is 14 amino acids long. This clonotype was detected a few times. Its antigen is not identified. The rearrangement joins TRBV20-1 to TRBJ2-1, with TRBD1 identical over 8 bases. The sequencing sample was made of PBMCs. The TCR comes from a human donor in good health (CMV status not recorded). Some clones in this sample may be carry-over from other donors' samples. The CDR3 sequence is CSAEGTGWYNEQFF. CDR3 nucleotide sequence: TGCAGTGCAGAGGGGACAGGCTGGTACAATGAGCAGTTCTTC.